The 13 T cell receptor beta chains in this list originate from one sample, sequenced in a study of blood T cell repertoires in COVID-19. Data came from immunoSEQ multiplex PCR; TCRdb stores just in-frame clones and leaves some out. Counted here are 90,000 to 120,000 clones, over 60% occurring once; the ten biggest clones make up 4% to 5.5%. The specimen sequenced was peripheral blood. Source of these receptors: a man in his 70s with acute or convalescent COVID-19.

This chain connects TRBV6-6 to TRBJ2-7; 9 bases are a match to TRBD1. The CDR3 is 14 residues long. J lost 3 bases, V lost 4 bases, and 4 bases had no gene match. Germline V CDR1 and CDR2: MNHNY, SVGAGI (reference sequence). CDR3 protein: CASSLETGGYEQYF. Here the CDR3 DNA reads TGTGCCAGCAGTTTAGAGACAGGGGGCTACGAGCAGTACTTC.

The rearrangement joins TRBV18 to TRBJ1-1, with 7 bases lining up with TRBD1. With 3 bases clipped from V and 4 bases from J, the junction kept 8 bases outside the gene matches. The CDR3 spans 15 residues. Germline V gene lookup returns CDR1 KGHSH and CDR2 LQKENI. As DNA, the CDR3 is TGTGCCAGCTCACCCGACAGGGATGGAAGCACTGAAGCTTTCTTT. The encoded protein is CASSPDRDGSTEAFF.

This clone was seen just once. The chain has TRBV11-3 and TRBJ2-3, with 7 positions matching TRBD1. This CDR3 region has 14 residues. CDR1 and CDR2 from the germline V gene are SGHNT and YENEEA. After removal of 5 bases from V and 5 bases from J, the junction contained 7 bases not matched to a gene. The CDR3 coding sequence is TGTGCCAGCAGCCCGCAGGGGGATGAAGATACGCAGTATTTT. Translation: CASSPQGDEDTQYF.

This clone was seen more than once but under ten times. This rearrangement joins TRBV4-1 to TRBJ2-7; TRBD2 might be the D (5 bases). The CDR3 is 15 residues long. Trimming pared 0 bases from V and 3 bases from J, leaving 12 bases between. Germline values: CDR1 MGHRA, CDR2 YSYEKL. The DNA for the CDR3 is TGCGCCAGCAGCCAAGATGGAGGTATTCTCTACGAGCAGTACTTC. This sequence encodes CASSQDGGILYEQYF.

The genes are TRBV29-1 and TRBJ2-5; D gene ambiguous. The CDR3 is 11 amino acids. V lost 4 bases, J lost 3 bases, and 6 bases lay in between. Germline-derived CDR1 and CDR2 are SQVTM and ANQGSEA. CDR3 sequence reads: CSVGPEETQYF. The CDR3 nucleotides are TGCAGCGTTGGGCCTGAAGAGACCCAGTACTTC.

The CDR3 loop reads CASSEGLAGTGELFF. For the CDR3, the DNA is TGCGCCAGCAGCGAGGGACTAGCGGGCACCGGGGAGCTGTTTTTT. The chain joins TRBV5-1 to TRBJ2-2, with 12 bases fitting TRBD2. This CDR3 region has 15 residues. V trimming: 4 bases; J trimming: 4 bases; junction bases outside the gene matches: 2. The germline V gene has CDR1 SGHRS and CDR2 YFSETQ.

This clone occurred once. The CDR3 region is CASSSSVGQFWEQYF. The CDR3, as DNA: TGTGCCAGCAGTTCTAGCGTTGGGCAGTTTTGGGAGCAGTACTTC. The chain couples TRBV27 to TRBJ2-7; tentatively, D is TRBD2 (6 bases). Trimming removed 4 bases at V and 7 bases at J, with 20 bases between. This CDR3 comprises 15 residues. Germline V gene data show CDR1 as MNHEY and CDR2 as SMNVEV (reference sequence).

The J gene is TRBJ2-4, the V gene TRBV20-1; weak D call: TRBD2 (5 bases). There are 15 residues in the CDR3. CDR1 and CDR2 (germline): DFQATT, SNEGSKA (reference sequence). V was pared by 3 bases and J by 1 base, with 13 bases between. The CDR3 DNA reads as TGCAGTGCTAGTACTAGAGGCTGGGCCAAAAACATTCAGTACTTC. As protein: CSASTRGWAKNIQYF.

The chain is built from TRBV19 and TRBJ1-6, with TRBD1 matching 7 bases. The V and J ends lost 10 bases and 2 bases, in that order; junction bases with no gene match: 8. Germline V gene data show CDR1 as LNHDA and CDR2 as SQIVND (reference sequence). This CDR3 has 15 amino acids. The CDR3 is CATQQGSTYNSPLHF. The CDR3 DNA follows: TGTGCCACCCAACAGGGGAGCACCTATAATTCACCCCTCCACTTT.

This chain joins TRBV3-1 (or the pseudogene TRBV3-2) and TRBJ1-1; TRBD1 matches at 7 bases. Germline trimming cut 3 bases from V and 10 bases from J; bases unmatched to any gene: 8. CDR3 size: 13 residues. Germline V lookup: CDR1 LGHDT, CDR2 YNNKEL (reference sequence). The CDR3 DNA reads TGTGCCAGCAGCCAGGGGGGACAGAGAGGAGCTTTCTTT. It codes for CASSQGGQRGAFF.

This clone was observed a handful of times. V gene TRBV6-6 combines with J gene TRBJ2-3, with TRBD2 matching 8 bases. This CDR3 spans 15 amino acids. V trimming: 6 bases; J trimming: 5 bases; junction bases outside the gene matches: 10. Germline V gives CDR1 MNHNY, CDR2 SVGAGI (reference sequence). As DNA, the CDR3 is TGTGCCAGCAGGAGTAGCGGGGTGGGGGTAGATACGCAGTATTTT. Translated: CASRSSGVGVDTQYF.

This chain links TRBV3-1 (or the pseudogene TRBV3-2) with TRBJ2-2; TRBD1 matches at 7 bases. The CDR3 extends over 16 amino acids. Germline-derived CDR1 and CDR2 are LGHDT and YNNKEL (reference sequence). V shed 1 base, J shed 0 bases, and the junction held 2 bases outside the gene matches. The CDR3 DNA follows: TGTGCCAGCAGCCAAGCGGGACAGACGAACACCGGGGAGCTGTTTTTT. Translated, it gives CASSQAGQTNTGELFF.

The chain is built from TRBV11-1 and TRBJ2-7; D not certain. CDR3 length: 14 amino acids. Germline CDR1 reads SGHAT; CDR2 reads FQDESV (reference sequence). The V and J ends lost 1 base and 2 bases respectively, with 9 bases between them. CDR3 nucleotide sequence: TGTGCCAGCAGCTTAGACATAAGTGCCTACGAGCAGTACTTC. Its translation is CASSLDISAYEQYF.